This T cell receptor (beta chain) was sequenced in a study of T cell responses to AZD1222 COVID-19 vaccine. Pooled together were second doses at about 4 or about 12 weeks. The data were produced by immunoSEQ multiplex PCR, yet TCRdb's version contains in-frame clones alone and is incomplete. The sample includes tens of thousands of clones, approximately 80% seen only once; the top ten take less than 4.5%. CDR1 and CDR2 from the germline V gene are MNHEY and SVGEGT. Trimming took off 2 bases at V and 5 bases at J, with 12 bases between the two ends. The CDR3 totals 14 residues. General study points: Among those given AZD1222, only five or six were seropositive at baseline. The study reported that nearly half of spike-specific TCRs target unmutated variant regions.

On this clone: Its antigen is not known.

The rearrangement links TRBV6-2 or TRBV6-3 to TRBJ2-5; D might be TRBD2 (7 bases). The sample was peripheral blood, taken 28 days after the second AZD1222 dose. The source of this sequence is an adult who received the AZD1222 COVID-19 vaccine. In nucleotides, the CDR3 is TGTGCCAGCAGTTACGGGGGGGCCTGGGAGACCCAGTACTTC. It specifies CASSYGGAWETQYF.